The rows below give T cell receptor beta chains drawn from one sample of a study of cytomegalovirus exposure and HLA in healthy donors. Produced via immunoSEQ multiplex PCR; TCRdb's table is partial and in-frame only. The table shows about 130,000 clones, with around 96% occurring only once. The sequenced sample consisted of PBMCs. Receptor source: a man younger than 35 in good health and CMV-seronegative. CDR3s include the opening cysteine and the closing phenylalanine or tryptophan. The D gene is left open where the match is weak. Size is stated for part of the rows, as once, few or many counts, or as a class when the clone is expanded.

V gene,clone size,J gene,D gene,CDR3 protein,CDR3 DNA
TRBV18,-,TRBJ2-1,TRBD1,CASSPPGQVKNEQFF,TGTGCCAGCTCACCACCGGGACAGGTCAAGAATGAGCAGTTCTTC
TRBV27,-,TRBJ2-5,TRBD2,CASSPGTSGSGGTQYF,TGTGCCAGCAGCCCCGGGACTAGCGGGAGTGGGGGGACCCAGTACTTC
TRBV7-9,-,TRBJ2-5,-,CASSFLGGQETQYF,TGTGCCAGCAGCTTTTTGGGGGGCCAAGAGACCCAGTACTTC
TRBV5-1,-,TRBJ2-2,-,CASSPPSGQGAGELFF,TGCGCCAGCAGCCCCCCCAGCGGGCAGGGCGCCGGGGAGCTGTTTTTT
TRBV18,-,TRBJ1-3,-,CASSPPPSSGNTIYF,TGTGCCAGCTCACCACCCCCGAGTTCTGGAAACACCATATATTTT
TRBV19,-,TRBJ2-3,TRBD2,CASSMIPGLASIDTQYF,TGTGCCAGTAGTATGATCCCAGGACTAGCTAGCATAGATACGCAGTATTTT
TRBV7-8,-,TRBJ2-7,TRBD2,CASSFGKPGTSGSFARSYEQYF,TGTGCCAGCAGCTTCGGGAAACCCGGGACTAGCGGGAGTTTTGCCCGCTCCTACGAGCAGTACTTC
TRBV5-1,-,TRBJ1-2,-,CASSLGAGLYYGYTF,TGCGCCAGCAGCTTGGGTGCAGGCCTATACTATGGCTACACCTTC
TRBV5-6,-,TRBJ2-5,TRBD2,CASSLGGGAHQETQYF,TGTGCCAGCAGCTTGGGGGGGGGAGCCCACCAAGAGACCCAGTACTTC
TRBV6-1,many,TRBJ2-2,TRBD2,CASSVAGDTGELFF,TGTGCCAGCAGTGTAGCGGGAGACACCGGGGAGCTGTTTTTT
TRBV4-3,few,TRBJ1-2,-,CASSQDRQAAIYYGYTF,TGCGCCAGCAGCCAAGATAGACAGGCCGCGATTTACTATGGCTACACCTTC
TRBV9,-,TRBJ2-3,TRBD2,CASSATSTSGSSDTQYF,TGTGCCAGCAGCGCCACGTCGACTAGCGGGAGTTCAGATACGCAGTATTTT